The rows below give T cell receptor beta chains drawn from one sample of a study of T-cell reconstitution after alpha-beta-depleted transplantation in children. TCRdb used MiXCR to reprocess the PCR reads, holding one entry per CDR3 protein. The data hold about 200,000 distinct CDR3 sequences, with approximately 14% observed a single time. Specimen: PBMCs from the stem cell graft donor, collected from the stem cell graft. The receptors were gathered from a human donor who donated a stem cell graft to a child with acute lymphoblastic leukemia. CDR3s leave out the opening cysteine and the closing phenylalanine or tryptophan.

ASSLGVRENYGYT,TRBV5-1
ASSRTGQGPIEQF,TRBV5-1
SAPPWGDGGVAGDNEQF,TRBV20-1
ASSLTQGFTGELF,TRBV5-1
ATSSRLAGGSYNEQF,TRBV15
AISEPPGARTNYGYT,TRBV10-3
SALRTLNTEAF,TRBV20-1
ASSLLIARAAMPETQY,TRBV7-2
ASTGQAAGTEAF,TRBV2
SAIDRDHTYEQY,TRBV20-1
ASSPMTSRTYNEQF,TRBV12-3/TRBV12-4
ASSPMGGDPATIY,TRBV9
ASRTGTGAARYEQY,TRBV5-5
SVAGLAGESPYEQY,TRBV29-1
AIRDGLDRGEQF,TRBV10-3
ASTRLAGTFTDTQY,TRBV7-8
ASSGSGLGFNYEQY,TRBV7-9
ASSLRGDRVDTDTQY,TRBV5-1
SAESPQGAIGEQY,TRBV20-1
ASSWTSGLDEQF,TRBV28
SVDQGRGQPQH,TRBV29-1
ASSQEPGNTEAF,TRBV3-1
AISDRLAGSYNEQF,TRBV10-3
SVGTSGYNEQF,TRBV20-1
ASSYSLVVTQTGDTEAF,TRBV6-2/TRBV6-3
ASRKTGSGQPQH,TRBV12-3/TRBV12-4
SGGDFSTDTQY,TRBV29-1
ASSAAGGNEKLF,TRBV6-1
SVAQGVHEQY,TRBV29-1
ASSPRTVATEAF,TRBV6-1
ASSLQASGRTGELF,TRBV5-1
AISPMRELELWQY,TRBV10-3
ASRTGEDQPQH,TRBV5-1
ASRKSWDRFSGANVLT,TRBV2
ASSETGESWEKLF,TRBV4-1
ASSYGQSYGYT,TRBV28
SARDVNKNIQY,TRBV20-1
ASREGVDIQY,TRBV12-3/TRBV12-4
CARGGSSLLSDTQY,TRBV20-1
SVPGTGAYEQY,TRBV20-1
ASSRGQGLLAGSTDTQY,TRBV6-4
SARGLDRGYEQY,TRBV29-1
ASSRTSGYSYNEQF,TRBV11-2
SALRPGQGFYEQY,TRBV20-1
SVPLRPHRDETQY,TRBV29-1
ASSPRTSGIYNEQF,TRBV7-6
SVAGQGGYGYT,TRBV29-1
ASSRGQNYEQY,TRBV11-2
ASSYSLGLAGGPGTGELF,TRBV6-2/TRBV6-3
ASSLLAGVGSGELF,TRBV5-1
EGSSNQPQH,TRBV5-1
ASSLGLLGLAGGPVNEQF,TRBV12-3/TRBV12-4
ASRDRDRNTEAF,TRBV12-3/TRBV12-4
ASSPGLAARSEQY,TRBV27
AIRDTTGARYGYT,TRBV10-3
SARWTGGEYGYT,TRBV20-1
ASSFGTGGNIQY,TRBV5-1